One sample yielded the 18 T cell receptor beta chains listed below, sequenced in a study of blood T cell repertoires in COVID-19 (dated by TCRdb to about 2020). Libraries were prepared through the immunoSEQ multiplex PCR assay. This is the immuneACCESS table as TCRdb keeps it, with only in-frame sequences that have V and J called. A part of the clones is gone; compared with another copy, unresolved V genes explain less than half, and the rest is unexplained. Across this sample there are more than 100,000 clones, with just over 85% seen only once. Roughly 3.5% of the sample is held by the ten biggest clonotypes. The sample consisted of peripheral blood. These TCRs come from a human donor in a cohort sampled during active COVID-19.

The DNA for the CDR3 is TGCGCCAGCAGTATCGGACTAGCGGGAGACGATACGCAGTATTTT. Protein sequence: CASSIGLAGDDTQYF. V and J are TRBV10-1 and TRBJ2-3; 13 nucleotides match TRBD2. Germline V gene sequence: CDR1 WNHNN, CDR2 SYGVQD (reference sequence). Trimming took 5 bases from V and 6 from J; bases not matched to a gene: 5. The CDR3 length is 15 residues.

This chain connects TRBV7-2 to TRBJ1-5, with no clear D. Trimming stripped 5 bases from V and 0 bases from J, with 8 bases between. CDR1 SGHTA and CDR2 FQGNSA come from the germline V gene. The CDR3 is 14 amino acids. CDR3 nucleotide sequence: TGTGCCAGCAGCCATAGTACTAGCAATCAGCCCCAGCATTTT. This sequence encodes CASSHSTSNQPQHF.

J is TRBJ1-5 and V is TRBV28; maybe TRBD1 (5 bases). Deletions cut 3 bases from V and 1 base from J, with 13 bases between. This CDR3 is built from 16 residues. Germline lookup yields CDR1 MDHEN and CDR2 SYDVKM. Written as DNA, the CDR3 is TGTGCCAGCAGTTTGATCGGGGGAGGAAGCAATCAGCCCCAGCATTTT. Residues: CASSLIGGGSNQPQHF.

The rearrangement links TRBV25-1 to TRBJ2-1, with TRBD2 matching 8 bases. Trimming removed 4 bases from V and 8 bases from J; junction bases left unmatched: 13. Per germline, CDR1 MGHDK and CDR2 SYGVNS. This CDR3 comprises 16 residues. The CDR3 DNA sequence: TGTGCCAGCAGTGCTTACGAGGTAGCGGGAACGGATGAGCAGTTCTTC. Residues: CASSAYEVAGTDEQFF.

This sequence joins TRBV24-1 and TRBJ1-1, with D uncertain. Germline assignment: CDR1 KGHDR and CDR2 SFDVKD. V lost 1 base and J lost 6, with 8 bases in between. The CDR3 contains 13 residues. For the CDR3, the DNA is TGTGCCACCAGTGATTTCGGGGAGGCTGAAGCTTTCTTT. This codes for CATSDFGEAEAFF.

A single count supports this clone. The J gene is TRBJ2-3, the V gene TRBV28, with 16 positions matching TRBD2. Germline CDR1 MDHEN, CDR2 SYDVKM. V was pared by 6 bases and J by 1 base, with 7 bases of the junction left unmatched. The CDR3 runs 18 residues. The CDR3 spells CASRGLAGGLSRTDTQYF. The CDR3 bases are TGTGCCAGCAGGGGACTAGCGGGAGGGCTTTCACGCACAGATACGCAGTATTTT.

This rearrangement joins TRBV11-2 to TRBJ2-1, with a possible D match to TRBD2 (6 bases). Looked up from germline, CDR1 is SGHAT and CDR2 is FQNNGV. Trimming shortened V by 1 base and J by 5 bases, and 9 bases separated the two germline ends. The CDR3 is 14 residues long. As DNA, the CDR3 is TGTGCCAGCAGCTTAGGGACTACGAACAATGAGCAGTTCTTC. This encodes CASSLGTTNNEQFF.

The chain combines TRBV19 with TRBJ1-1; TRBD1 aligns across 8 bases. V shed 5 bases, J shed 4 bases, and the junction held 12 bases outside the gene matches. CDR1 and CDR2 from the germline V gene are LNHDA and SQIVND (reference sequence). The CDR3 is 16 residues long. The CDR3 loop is CASSPRGRGQITEAFF. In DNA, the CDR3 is TGTGCCAGTAGTCCTCGAGGCAGGGGGCAAATCACTGAAGCTTTCTTT.

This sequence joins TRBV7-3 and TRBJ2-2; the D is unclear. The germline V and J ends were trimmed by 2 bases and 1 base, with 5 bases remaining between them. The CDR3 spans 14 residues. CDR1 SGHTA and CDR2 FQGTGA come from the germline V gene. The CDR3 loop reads CASSLRGNTGELFF. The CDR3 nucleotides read TGTGCCAGCAGCTTACGAGGGAACACCGGGGAGCTGTTTTTT.

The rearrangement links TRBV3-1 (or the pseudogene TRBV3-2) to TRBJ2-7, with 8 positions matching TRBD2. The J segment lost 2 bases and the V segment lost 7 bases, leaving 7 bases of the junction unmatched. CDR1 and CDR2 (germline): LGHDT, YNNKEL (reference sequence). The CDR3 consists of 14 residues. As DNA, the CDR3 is TGTGCCAGCAAGGTCGCGGGGGGTACCTACGAGCAGTACTTC. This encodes CASKVAGGTYEQYF.

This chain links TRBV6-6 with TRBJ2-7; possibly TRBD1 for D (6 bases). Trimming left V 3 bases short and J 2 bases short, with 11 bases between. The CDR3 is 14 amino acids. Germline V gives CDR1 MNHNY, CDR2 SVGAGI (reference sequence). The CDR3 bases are TGTGCCAGCAGTTATAAACAGGGAACCTACGAGCAGTACTTC. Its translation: CASSYKQGTYEQYF.

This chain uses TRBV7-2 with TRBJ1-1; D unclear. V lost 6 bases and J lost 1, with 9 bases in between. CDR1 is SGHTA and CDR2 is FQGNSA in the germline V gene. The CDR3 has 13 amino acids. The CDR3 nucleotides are TGTGCCAGCAGTTTTACAGAGAACACTGAAGCTTTCTTT. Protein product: CASSFTENTEAFF.

This CDR3 reads CASESSGYTF. CDR3 bases: TGTGCCAGCGAGTCGTCGGGCTACACCTTC. The genes are TRBV28 and TRBJ1-2; no clear D gene. In germline, CDR1 is MDHEN, CDR2 SYDVKM. The CDR3 totals 10 residues. Trimming took 8 bases from V and 8 from J, leaving 9 bases between them.

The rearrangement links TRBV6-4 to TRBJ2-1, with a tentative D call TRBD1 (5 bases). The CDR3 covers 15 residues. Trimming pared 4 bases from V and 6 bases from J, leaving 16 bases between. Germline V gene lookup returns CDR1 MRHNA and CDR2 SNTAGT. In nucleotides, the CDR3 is TGTGCCAGCAGTGTTCAGTCAGGGTCAGTCAATGAGCAGTTCTTC. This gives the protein CASSVQSGSVNEQFF.

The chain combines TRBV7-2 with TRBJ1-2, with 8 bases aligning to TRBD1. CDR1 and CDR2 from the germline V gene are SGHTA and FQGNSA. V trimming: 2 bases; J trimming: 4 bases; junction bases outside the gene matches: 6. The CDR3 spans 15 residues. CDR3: CASSLSTGQAYGYTF. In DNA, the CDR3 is TGTGCCAGCAGCTTATCTACGGGACAGGCCTATGGCTACACCTTC.

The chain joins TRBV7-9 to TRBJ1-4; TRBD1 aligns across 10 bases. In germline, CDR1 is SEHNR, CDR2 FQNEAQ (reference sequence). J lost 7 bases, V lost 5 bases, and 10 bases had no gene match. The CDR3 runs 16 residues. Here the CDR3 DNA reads TGTGCCAGCAGCCGACGCGGAGGGACAGGGGCTGAAAAACTGTTTTTT. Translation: CASSRRGGTGAEKLFF.

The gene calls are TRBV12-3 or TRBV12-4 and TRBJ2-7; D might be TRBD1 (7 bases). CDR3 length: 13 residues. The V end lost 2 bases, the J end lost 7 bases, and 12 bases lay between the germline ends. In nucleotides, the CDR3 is TGTGCCAGCAGTTTAAACAGGGGAGGTGAGCAGTACTTC. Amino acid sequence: CASSLNRGGEQYF.

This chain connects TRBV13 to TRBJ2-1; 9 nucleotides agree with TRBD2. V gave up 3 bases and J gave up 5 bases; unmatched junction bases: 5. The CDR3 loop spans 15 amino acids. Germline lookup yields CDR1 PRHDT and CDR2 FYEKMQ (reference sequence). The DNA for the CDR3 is TGTGCCAGCAGCTTTTTGCTAGCGGGGAACAATGAGCAGTTCTTC. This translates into CASSFLLAGNNEQFF.